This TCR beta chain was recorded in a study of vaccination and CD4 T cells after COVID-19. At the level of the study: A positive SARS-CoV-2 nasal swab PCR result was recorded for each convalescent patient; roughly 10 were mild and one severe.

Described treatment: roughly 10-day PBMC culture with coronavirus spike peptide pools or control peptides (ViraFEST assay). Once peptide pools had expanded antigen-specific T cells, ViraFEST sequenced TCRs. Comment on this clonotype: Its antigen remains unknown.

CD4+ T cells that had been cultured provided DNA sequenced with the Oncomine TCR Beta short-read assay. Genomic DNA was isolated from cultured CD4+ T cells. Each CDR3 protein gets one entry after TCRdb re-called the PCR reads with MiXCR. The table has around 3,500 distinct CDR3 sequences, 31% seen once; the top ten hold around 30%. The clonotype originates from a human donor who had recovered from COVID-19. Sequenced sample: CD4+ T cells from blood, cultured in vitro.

In nucleotides, the CDR3 is TGTGCCTGGAGTGGGGGCCCAAATCAGCCCCAGCATTTT. Its protein product is CAWSGGPNQPQHF. The chain links TRBV30 to TRBJ1-5; D is possibly TRBD1 (5 bases). V lost 1 base, J lost 4 bases, and 8 bases lay in between. CDR3 length: 13 residues. CDR1 is GTSNPN, CDR2 SVGIG, per germline (reference sequence).